This TCR beta chain came from a study of blood T cell repertoires in COVID-19. Across the whole study: Sites across the United States, Italy and Spain contributed samples from acute and convalescent COVID-19. From T cells, B-cell-depleted T cells, or PBMCs came the material, which was cDNA or gDNA.

Original data processing: By means of reference gene primer amplification, nucleated cell counts were estimated. Libraries were prepared by immunoSEQ multiplex PCR; TCRdb keeps only in-frame clonotypes and omits some of them. Clone size and V and J calls were adopted from that table, with D and trimming inferred from the DNA. There are tens of thousands of clones in the sample; 75% to 90% occur only once, and around 10% lies in the top ten. V dropped 6 bases and J dropped 5; count of bases not matched to a gene: 8. The CDR3 is 14 amino acids. The germline CDR1 and CDR2 sequences are MDHEN and SYDVKM.

The TCR was taken from a human donor in a cohort sampled during active COVID-19. The chain is built from TRBV28 and TRBJ1-1; the match to TRBD1 covers 8 bases. Sequencing was done on a sample of peripheral blood. This CDR3 reads CASRPQGGWTEAFF. The CDR3 DNA follows: TGTGCCAGCAGGCCACAGGGGGGATGGACTGAAGCTTTCTTT.